Presented here are 32 T cell receptor beta chains from one specimen sequenced in a study of blood T cell repertoires in COVID-19. Here immunoSEQ multiplex PCR was the method, and the copy in TCRdb shows in-frame clones only, minus some. Of approximately 90,000 clones listed, 89% are singletons. Specimen: peripheral blood. The source of these receptors is a woman in her seventies with acute or convalescent COVID-19.

This sequence joins TRBV11-2 and TRBJ1-4; TRBD1 is a possible D gene (5 bases). V lost 4 bases to trimming and J lost 3 bases, with 12 bases between them. Germline assignment: CDR1 SGHAT and CDR2 FQNNGV. The CDR3 is made up of 15 amino acids. CDR3 protein: CASSSSGFSNEKLFF. CDR3 coding DNA: TGTGCCAGCAGCTCATCAGGGTTCTCTAATGAAAAACTGTTTTTT.

Points on this clone: At the DNA level, this CDR3 is encoded by other sequences in the same sample as well. The rearrangement joins TRBV5-1 to TRBJ1-5; TRBD1 matches 8 bases. The CDR3 has 15 residues. Germline CDR1 reads SGHRS; CDR2 reads YFSETQ. V trimming: 0 bases; J trimming: 1 base; junction bases outside the gene matches: 0. The CDR3 DNA reads TGCGCCAGCAGCTTGGGGACAGGGAGCAATCAGCCCCAGCATTTT. Its translation: CASSLGTGSNQPQHF.

The chain is built from TRBV29-1 and TRBJ2-7; the D is unclear. From germline, CDR1 is SQVTM and CDR2 ANQGSEA. The V gene lost 2 bases and the J gene lost 2 bases, with 7 bases spanning the gap. CDR3 length equals 12 residues. The CDR3 DNA reads TGCAGCGTTGAAACCCGCGCCTACGAGCAGTACTTC. It is translated as CSVETRAYEQYF.

CDR3 sequence (DNA): TGTGCCTGGAGTGTACAGGGTGTAACAGATACGCAGTATTTT. Its translation is CAWSVQGVTDTQYF. The V gene is TRBV30, the J gene TRBJ2-3, with D possibly TRBD1 on 6 matching bases. CDR1 and CDR2 (germline): GTSNPN, SVGIG (reference sequence). V lost 0 bases, J lost 3 bases, and 10 bases lay in between. The CDR3 runs 14 residues.

The chain employs TRBV5-1 and TRBJ2-5, with TRBD2 as a possible D gene (6 bases). There are 16 residues in the CDR3. V was trimmed by 3 bases and J by 4 bases, leaving 19 bases between them. Looked up from germline, CDR1 is SGHRS and CDR2 is YFSETQ. CDR3 region: CASSSGTKEGIETQYF. The CDR3 DNA sequence: TGCGCCAGCAGCTCCGGGACCAAGGAGGGTATAGAGACCCAGTACTTC.

The chain recombines TRBV7-8 with TRBJ2-1; 9 bases are a match to TRBD2. Germline CDR1 and CDR2: SGHVS and FQNEAQ. J lost 6 bases, V lost 0 bases, and 9 bases had no gene match. The CDR3 spans 17 residues. CDR3 amino acids: CASSLAWGLAGFNEQFF. Written as DNA, the CDR3 is TGTGCCAGCAGCTTAGCGTGGGGTCTAGCGGGATTCAATGAGCAGTTCTTC.

The rearrangement uses TRBV30 and TRBJ2-7; no clear D gene. Germline CDR1 and CDR2: GTSNPN and SVGIG (reference sequence). V was pared by 3 bases and J by 5 bases, with 11 bases between. The CDR3 is 12 residues long. DNA for the CDR3: TGTGCCTGGAGCCCCGTTTTCCACGAGCAGTACTTC. It yields the protein CAWSPVFHEQYF.

The chain has TRBV6-5 and TRBJ1-3, with a possible D match to TRBD1 (5 bases). Germline-derived CDR1 and CDR2 are MNHEY and SVGAGI. This CDR3 spans 15 amino acids. The V end was cut by 2 bases, the J end by 2 bases, with 10 bases between. CDR3 coding DNA: TGTGCCAGCAGTTACGGGGGGGGACCTGGAAACACCATATATTTT. Its protein product is CASSYGGGPGNTIYF.

To note about this clone: An end of the junction does not agree with germline; a read error may underlie this. Here the CDR3 DNA reads TGCGCCAGCAGCAAAGGTACTAGCGGGAGTCGATGGAATGGGCAGTTCTTC. Protein: CASSKGTSGSRWNGQFF. V gene TRBV4-1 combines with J gene TRBJ2-1, with 11 positions matching TRBD2. The length of the CDR3 is 17 residues. Germline loops: CDR1 MGHRA, CDR2 YSYEKL.

The rearrangement links TRBV7-8 to TRBJ2-3, with TRBD1 matching 7 bases. The CDR3 contains 15 residues. CDR1 is SGHVS and CDR2 is FQNEAQ in the germline V gene. The trim removed 4 bases at V and 2 bases at J, leaving 6 bases unmatched. The CDR3 loop is CASSSKTGTTDTQYF. The CDR3 DNA reads TGTGCCAGCAGCTCCAAGACAGGGACCACAGATACGCAGTATTTT.

V usage is TRBV7-2 and J usage is TRBJ2-7; D gene unclear. Looked up from germline, CDR1 is SGHTA and CDR2 is FQGNSA. V shed 5 bases and J shed 6 bases, with 8 bases lying between them. The CDR3 consists of 11 residues. The CDR3 DNA follows: TGTGCCAGCAGCATTGCCGGCGAGCAGTACTTC. Its translation: CASSIAGEQYF. The full variable domain, rest sourced from reference TRBV7-2 and TRBJ2-7, is GAGVSQSPSNKVTEKGKDVELRCDPISGHTALYWYRQSLGQGLEFLIYFQGNSAPDKSGLPSDRFSAERTGGSVSTLTIQRTQQEDSAVYLCASSIAGEQYFGPGTRLTVT.

The V call is TRBV7-9, the J call TRBJ2-1; 14 bases are a match to TRBD2. From germline, CDR1 is SEHNR and CDR2 FQNEAQ (reference sequence). The trim removed 5 bases at V and 2 bases at J, leaving 11 bases unmatched. The CDR3 extends over 19 amino acids. As DNA, the CDR3 is TGTGCCAGCAGCGTCCCGGAGACTAGCGGGAGGGCCCCCTACAATGAGCAGTTCTTC. Translating gives CASSVPETSGRAPYNEQFF.

The chain carries TRBV14 and TRBJ2-1; 10 positions agree with TRBD2. This CDR3 contains 14 residues. Germline V gene sequence: CDR1 SGHDN, CDR2 FVKESK. Trimming at V came to 7 bases and at J to 4 bases, leaving 4 bases not matched to a gene. The CDR3 spells CASNPGLAYNEQFF. In DNA form, the CDR3 reads TGTGCCAGCAACCCGGGACTAGCGTACAATGAGCAGTTCTTC. Full variable domain (remainder filled in from reference TRBV14 and TRBJ2-1): EAGVTQFPSHSVIEKGQTVTLRCDPISGHDNLYWYRRVMGKEIKFLLHFVKESKQDESGMPNNRFLAERTGGTYSTLKVQPAELEDSGVYFCASNPGLAYNEQFFGPGTRLTVL.

This clone has a single count. The rearrangement links TRBV7-8 to TRBJ1-1, with D unclear. The CDR3 totals 14 residues. Germline V gene data show CDR1 as SGHVS and CDR2 as FQNEAQ. V gave up 4 bases and J gave up 1 base, with 10 bases separating them. The DNA for the CDR3 is TGTGCCAGCAGCTACCTTCCGGGGAACACTGAAGCTTTCTTT. It yields the protein CASSYLPGNTEAFF.

J is TRBJ2-1 and V is TRBV4-1; 8 positions match TRBD1. Trimming removed 1 base from V and 7 bases from J; junction bases left unmatched: 12. Germline CDR1 and CDR2: MGHRA and YSYEKL. CDR3 length: 17 amino acids. In DNA form, the CDR3 reads TGCGCCAGCAGCCAAGTGAGTGCCAGGGGGCGGGGAAATGAGCAGTTCTTC. Translated: CASSQVSARGRGNEQFF.

The V and J genes are TRBV5-1 and TRBJ2-2, with D perhaps matching TRBD1 (5 bases). Per germline, CDR1 SGHRS and CDR2 YFSETQ. The CDR3 runs 15 residues. V was shortened by 4 bases and J by 3 bases, with 13 bases between the two germline ends. The CDR3 sequence is CASSATDTDTGELFF. For the CDR3, the DNA is TGCGCCAGCAGCGCGACGGACACAGACACCGGGGAGCTGTTTTTT.

V usage is TRBV7-2 and J usage is TRBJ2-7; TRBD2 agrees at 7 bases. This CDR3 contains 16 residues. J lost 0 bases, V lost 6 bases, and 11 bases had no gene match. Per the germline V gene, CDR1 is SGHTA and CDR2 is FQGNSA. The CDR3, as DNA: TGTGCCAGCAGATTTGACCTAGCGGCAGACTCCTACGAGCAGTACTTC. It encodes CASRFDLAADSYEQYF. The full variable domain, its missing parts supplied by reference TRBV7-2 and TRBJ2-7, is GAGVSQSPSNKVTEKGKDVELRCDPISGHTALYWYRQSLGQGLEFLIYFQGNSAPDKSGLPSDRFSAERTGGSVSTLTIQRTQQEDSAVYLCASRFDLAADSYEQYFGPGTRLTVT.

This chain connects TRBV19 to TRBJ1-5, with D possibly matching TRBD1 (6 bases). The ends were cut back, 7 bases at V and 0 bases at J, with 16 bases in the middle. CDR1 LNHDA and CDR2 SQIVND come from the germline V gene (reference sequence). CDR3 length: 16 residues. The CDR3 here is CASTHKGGNSNQPQHF. The DNA for the CDR3 is TGTGCCAGTACACACAAAGGGGGAAATAGCAATCAGCCCCAGCATTTT.

V and J are TRBV15 and TRBJ1-2; tentative D call: TRBD1 (6 bases). Trimming cost V 0 bases and J 8 bases, with 13 bases left between them. The CDR3 sequence is 14 residues long. Germline loops: CDR1 LNHNV, CDR2 YYDKDF (reference sequence). The CDR3 DNA reads as TGTGCCACCAGCAGAGATAGGGGGTTCGGAGGCTACACCTTC. It yields the protein CATSRDRGFGGYTF.

The V gene is TRBV5-8, the J gene TRBJ2-7, with TRBD1 matching 7 bases. V lost 4 bases and J lost 7; bases outside the gene matches: 8. Germline loops: CDR1 SGHTS, CDR2 YDEGEE. The CDR3 consists of 13 residues. DNA of the CDR3: TGTGCCAGCAGCAAGACAGGGCTGAGGGAGCAGTACTTC. This sequence encodes CASSKTGLREQYF.

The chain has TRBV7-2 and TRBJ2-1; D is perhaps TRBD2 (5 bases). V lost 1 base, J lost 4 bases, and 8 bases lay in between. This CDR3 spans 14 amino acids. In germline, CDR1 is SGHTA, CDR2 FQGNSA. CDR3 residues: CASSLGLAYNEQFF. CDR3 in DNA: TGTGCCAGCAGCTTAGGGCTAGCTTACAATGAGCAGTTCTTC.

The chain carries TRBV5-6 and TRBJ2-1; 11 bases align to TRBD1. CDR1 SGHDT and CDR2 YYEEEE come from the germline V gene. This CDR3 has 15 amino acids. With V trimmed by 7 bases and J by 8 bases, 11 bases remained unmatched. As DNA, the CDR3 is TGTGCCAGCGGTAAAGGGGACAGGGGGATGTATGAGCAGTTCTTC. It yields the protein CASGKGDRGMYEQFF.

The rearrangement links TRBV2 to TRBJ2-5; TRBD2 agrees at 9 bases. The CDR3 runs 15 residues. The germline CDR1 and CDR2 sequences are SNHLY and FYNNEI. V dropped 1 base and J dropped 3; count of bases not matched to a gene: 3. CDR3 region: CASSEVAGVEETQYF. In DNA, the CDR3 is TGTGCCAGCAGTGAAGTAGCGGGAGTCGAAGAGACCCAGTACTTC.

The V gene is TRBV14, the J gene TRBJ1-1; 8 bases agree with TRBD1. Germline V lookup: CDR1 SGHDN, CDR2 FVKESK. The CDR3 length is 13 residues. V lost 4 bases, J lost 6 bases, and 4 bases stayed unmatched. CDR3 sequence: CASSPDRVSEAFF. The DNA for the CDR3 is TGTGCCAGCAGCCCGGACAGGGTCTCTGAAGCTTTCTTT.

V is TRBV28 and J is TRBJ1-6; weak D call: TRBD1 (5 bases). Trimming removed 2 bases at V and 1 base at J, with 21 bases between. The germline gives CDR1 MDHEN, CDR2 SYDVKM. The CDR3 is made up of 20 amino acids. In DNA form, the CDR3 reads TGTGCCAGCAGTTTAGGGGGAGGCAGGGTGGTTGTTTCCTATAATTCACCCCTCCACTTT. Protein sequence: CASSLGGGRVVVSYNSPLHF.

The chain has TRBV28 and TRBJ1-4; a possible D gene is TRBD1 (6 bases). The length of the CDR3 is 15 residues. In germline, CDR1 is MDHEN, CDR2 SYDVKM. The V and J ends lost 3 bases and 6 bases respectively, with 14 bases between them. CDR3 DNA sequence: TGTGCCAGCAGTTTTTTTTGGGGGCCTGATGAAAAACTGTTTTTT. It specifies CASSFFWGPDEKLFF. Full variable domain (outside the CDR3, taken from reference TRBV28 and TRBJ1-4): DVKVTQSSRYLVKRTGEKVFLECVQDMDHENMFWYRQDPGLGLRLIYFSYDVKMKEKGDIPEGYSVSREKKERFSLILESASTNQTSMYLCASSFFWGPDEKLFFGSGTQLSVL.

This clone has only one observation. The chain has TRBV6-2 or TRBV6-3 and TRBJ2-4; D unclear. Germline V gene data show CDR1 as MNHEY and CDR2 as SVGEGT. V gave up 7 bases and J gave up 9 bases, with 13 bases separating them. The CDR3 has 12 residues. CDR3 sequence reads: CASTPGSGIQYF. CDR3 coding DNA: TGTGCCAGCACCCCGGGTTCGGGCATTCAGTACTTC.

The chain joins TRBV7-9 to TRBJ1-1; D not certain. The CDR3 has 14 residues. Trimming left V 3 bases short and J 7 bases short, with 15 bases between. The germline V gene has CDR1 SEHNR and CDR2 FQNEAQ (reference sequence). The CDR3 DNA reads TGTGCCAGCAGCTTTCTGGCAGCTTCAGGTGAAGCTTTCTTT. Its protein is CASSFLAASGEAFF.

The chain carries TRBV7-2 and TRBJ2-1; 9 bases are shared with TRBD1. CDR1 SGHTA and CDR2 FQGNSA come from the germline V gene. The V segment lost 11 bases and the J segment 4 bases; nucleotides outside the gene matches: 9. The CDR3 loop spans 14 amino acids. The chain's CDR3 is CAAGRGQGYNEQFF. The DNA for the CDR3 is TGTGCCGCAGGTAGGGGACAGGGATACAATGAGCAGTTCTTC.

The gene calls are TRBV6-6 and TRBJ2-3; no clear D. V was shortened by 6 bases and J by 5 bases, with 6 bases between the two germline ends. The CDR3 is made up of 11 amino acids. Germline assignment: CDR1 MNHNY and CDR2 SVGAGI (reference sequence). The CDR3 bases are TGTGCCAGCAGCCTGTTAGATACGCAGTATTTT. Translation: CASSLLDTQYF.

This chain connects TRBV6-5 to TRBJ1-5; D is uncertain. V gave up 0 bases and J gave up 0 bases, with 6 bases separating them. Per the germline V gene, CDR1 is MNHEY and CDR2 is SVGAGI. This CDR3 spans 15 amino acids. CDR3 sequence reads: CASSYSGSSNQPQHF. The CDR3 DNA reads TGTGCCAGCAGTTACTCTGGGAGTAGCAATCAGCCCCAGCATTTT.

The chain links TRBV21-1 to TRBJ2-1; the table gives TRBD1 as D, unverified against the DNA. TRBV21-1 is classified as a pseudogene. CDR3 length equals 16 residues. Written as DNA, the CDR3 is TGTGCCAGCAGCAAAGGAGACAGAGCCTCCTACAATGAGCAGTTCTTC. Translation: CASSKGDRASYNEQFF.